The source of this T cell receptor beta chain is a study of technical replicates of blood from several donors. Method: immunoSEQ multiplex PCR; TCRdb's copy keeps in-frame clones and lacks some. Of under 85,000 clones listed, 95% to 97% are singletons. The receptor was derived from a human donor in good health. The material sequenced was T cells isolated from PBMCs.

This CDR3 is CASSFVTRGVQPQHF. In DNA form, the CDR3 reads TGTGCCAGCAGTTTTGTTACCCGGGGGGTTCAGCCCCAGCATTTT. V usage is TRBV28 and J usage is TRBJ1-5; a possible D gene is TRBD1 (5 bases). CDR3 length equals 15 residues. Per germline, CDR1 MDHEN and CDR2 SYDVKM. V lost 3 bases, J lost 6 bases, and 15 bases lay in between.